This TCR beta chain stems from a study of high-grade serous ovarian cancer treatment subgroups. Tumor samples were obtained before definitive surgery or chemotherapy. The CDR3 runs to 15 residues. With 0 bases removed from V and 0 bases from J, the gap between germline ends came to 9 bases. CDR1 is SGHTS and CDR2 is YDEGEE in the germline V gene. Method: immunoSEQ multiplex PCR; TCRdb's copy keeps in-frame clones and lacks some. The table lists around 30,000 clones, about 81% of them singletons. The specimen was tumor tissue. This chain uses TRBV5-8 with TRBJ1-1; no clear D. This TCR derives from a human donor with high-grade serous ovarian cancer. In DNA, the CDR3 is TGTGCCAGCAGCTTGGTGTCACAGATGAACACTGAAGCTTTCTTT. Its protein is CASSLVSQMNTEAFF.